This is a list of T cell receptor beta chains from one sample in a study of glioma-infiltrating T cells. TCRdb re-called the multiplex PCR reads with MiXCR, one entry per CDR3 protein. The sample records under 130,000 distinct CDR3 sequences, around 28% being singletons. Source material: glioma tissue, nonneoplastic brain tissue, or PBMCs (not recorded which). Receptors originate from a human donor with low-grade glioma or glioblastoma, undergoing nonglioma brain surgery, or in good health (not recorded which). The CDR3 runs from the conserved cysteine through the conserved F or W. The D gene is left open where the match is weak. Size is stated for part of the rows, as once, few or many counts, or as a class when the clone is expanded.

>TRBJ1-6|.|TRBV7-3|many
TGTGCCAGCAGCTTAGACAGGCGCACCCTCCACTTT
CASSLDRRTLHF
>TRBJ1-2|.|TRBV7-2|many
TGTGCCAGCAGCTCTCAACTTTGGGGCTACACCTTC
CASSSQLWGYTF
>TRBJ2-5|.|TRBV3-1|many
TGTGCCAGCAGCCAAGATGAAACGGAGACCCAGTACTTC
CASSQDETETQYF
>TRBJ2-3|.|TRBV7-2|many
TGTGCCAGCAGCTCACCGGGACCCTCCGGAGATACGCAGTATTTT
CASSSPGPSGDTQYF
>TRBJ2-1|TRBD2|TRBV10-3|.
TGTGCCATGCGCGGACTAGCGTCCAATGAGCAGTTCTTC
CAMRGLASNEQFF
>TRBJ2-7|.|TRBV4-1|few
TGCGCCAGCAGCCAAGAGGTCTCGCGGGCGGGCGGGCAGTACTTC
CASSQEVSRAGGQYF
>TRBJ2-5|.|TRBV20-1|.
TGCAGTGCCCCTGGGGCCTATCAAGAGACCAAGTACTTC
CSAPGAYQETKYF
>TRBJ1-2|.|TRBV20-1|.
TGCAGCGCCCTACTAATCTCCGTAGGGGGTTATGGCTACACCTTC
CSALLISVGGYGYTF
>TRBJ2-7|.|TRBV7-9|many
TGTGCCAGCTCGGGGCTCCCCTCCTACGAGCAGTACTTC
CASSGLPSYEQYF
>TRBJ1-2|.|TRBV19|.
TGTGCCAGTAGTATCGGGGGAGGAGGCTACACCTTC
CASSIGGGGYTF
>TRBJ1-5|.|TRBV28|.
TGTGCCAGCACCAACACAGGGATTCAGCCCAAGAATTTT
CASTNTGIQPKNF
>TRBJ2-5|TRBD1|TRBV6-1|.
TGTGCCAGCAGACAGGGGGCCCGAGAGACCCAGTACTTC
CASRQGARETQYF
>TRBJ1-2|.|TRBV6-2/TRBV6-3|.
TGTGCCAGCAGTTACGGGGGGAGCTATGGCTACACCTTC
CASSYGGSYGYTF
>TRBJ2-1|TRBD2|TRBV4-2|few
TGTGCCAGCAGCCAAGGACTAGCGGGGCTGCTGAGCTCCTACAATGAGCAGTTCTTC
CASSQGLAGLLSSYNEQFF
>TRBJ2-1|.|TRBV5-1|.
TGCGCCAGCAGCCAGACAGCAGCCAATGAGCAGTTCTTC
CASSQTAANEQFF
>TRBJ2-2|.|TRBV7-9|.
TGTGCCAGCAGCTTAGTTACGGACAACACCGGGGAGCTGTTTTTT
CASSLVTDNTGELFF
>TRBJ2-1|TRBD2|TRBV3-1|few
TGTGCCAGCACCGTCAGTACTAGCGGGGGGGCCAGGGAGCAGTTCTTC
CASTVSTSGGAREQFF
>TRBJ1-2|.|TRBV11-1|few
TGTGCCAGTACCCCTGGGACCTACTATGGCTACACCTTC
CASTPGTYYGYTF
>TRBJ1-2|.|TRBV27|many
TGTGCCAGCAAGGACGCCTCCTATGGCTACACCTTC
CASKDASYGYTF
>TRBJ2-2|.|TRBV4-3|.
TGCGCCAGCAGCCAAGATGGGGGCGGGTTATACACCGGGGAGCTGTTTTTT
CASSQDGGGLYTGELFF
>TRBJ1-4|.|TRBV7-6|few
TGTGCCAGCAGCTTAGGGGCCGGGGGGACTAATGAAAAACTGTTTTTT
CASSLGAGGTNEKLFF
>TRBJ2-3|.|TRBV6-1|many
TGTGCCAGCAGCCGTGAGGGGGGAGGTGAGGTAGCAGATACGCAGTATTTT
CASSREGGGEVADTQYF
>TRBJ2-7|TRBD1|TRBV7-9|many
TGTGCCAGCAGCTGGGGGACAGCTGAGACCTACGAGCAGTACTTC
CASSWGTAETYEQYF
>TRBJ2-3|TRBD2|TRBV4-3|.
TGCGCCAGCAGCCAAGGGTTTGCGGGGGGACCCACAGATACGCAGTATTTT
CASSQGFAGGPTDTQYF
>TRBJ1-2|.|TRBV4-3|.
TGCGCCAGCAGCCAAATAGCAGGGACCAACTATGGCTACACCTTC
CASSQIAGTNYGYTF
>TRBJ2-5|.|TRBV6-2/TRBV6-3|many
TGTGCCAGCAGTTCCGGAACTAGCATCCAGACCCAGTACTTC
CASSSGTSIQTQYF
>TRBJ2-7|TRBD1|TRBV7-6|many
TGTGCCAGCAGCCTCGGGACAGGGAATTACGAGCAGTACTTC
CASSLGTGNYEQYF
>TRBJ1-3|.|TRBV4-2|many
TGTGCCAGCAGACATATGGGGAGTGGAAACACCATATATTTT
CASRHMGSGNTIYF
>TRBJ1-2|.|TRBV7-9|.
TGTGCCAGCAGCAGGGACATTTATGGCTACACCTTC
CASSRDIYGYTF
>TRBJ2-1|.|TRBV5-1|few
TGCGCCAGCAGCTTGGAGGGCAGGAGTACACTCAATGAGCAGTTCTTC
CASSLEGRSTLNEQFF
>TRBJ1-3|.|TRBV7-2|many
TGTGCCAGCAGAGACTCTGGAAACACCATATATTTT
CASRDSGNTIYF
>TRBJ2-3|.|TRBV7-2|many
TGTGCCAGCAGCTTAGGGGGGGGGCCAGATACGCAGTATTTT
CASSLGGGPDTQYF
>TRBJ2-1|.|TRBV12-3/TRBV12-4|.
TGTGCCAGCAGTTTCGGAAAGGTTGAGCAGTTCTTC
CASSFGKVEQFF
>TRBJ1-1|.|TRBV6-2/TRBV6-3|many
TGTGCCAGCAGTTACGGGGGGCTGGGTACTGAAGCTTTCTTT
CASSYGGLGTEAFF
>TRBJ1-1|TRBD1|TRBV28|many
TGTGCCAGCATCTTACAGGGGGCCCCTGGCACTGAAGCTTTCTTT
CASILQGAPGTEAFF
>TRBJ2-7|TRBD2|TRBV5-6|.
TGTGCCAGCAGCAGAGGGCGATCGGGGGGACCGTACGAGCAGTACTTC
CASSRGRSGGPYEQYF
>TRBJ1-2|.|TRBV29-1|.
TGCAGCGTTGAAGGCAGCCCCTATGGCTACACCTTC
CSVEGSPYGYTF
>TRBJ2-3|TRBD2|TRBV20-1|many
TGCAGTGCTAGCGCCTTCCAGCGGGGGCATACGCAGTATTTT
CSASAFQRGHTQYF
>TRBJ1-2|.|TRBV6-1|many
TGTGCCAGCACCTTAAGCGGGGGAGGTGGCTACACCTTC
CASTLSGGGGYTF
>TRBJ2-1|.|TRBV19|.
TGTGCCAGTAGTGGGGATCGGAGCTCCTACAATGAGCAGTTCTTC
CASSGDRSSYNEQFF
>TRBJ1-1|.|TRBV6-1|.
TGTGCCAGCAGGGGGAAAGGCTCGAATGCCCGCACTGAAGCTTTCTTT
CASRGKGSNARTEAFF
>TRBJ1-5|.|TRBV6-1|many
TGTGCCAGCAGCCCGAGTGGGGAGAATCAGCCCCAGCATTTT
CASSPSGENQPQHF
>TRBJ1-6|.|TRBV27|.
TGTGCCAGCAGTTTATCGGCGTTTAATTCACCCCTCCACTTT
CASSLSAFNSPLHF
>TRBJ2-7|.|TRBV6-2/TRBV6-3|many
TGTGCCAGCAGTTACTCCGGGGTCGCCTACGAGCAGTACTTC
CASSYSGVAYEQYF
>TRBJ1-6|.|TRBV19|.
TGTGCCACCATGGGATACTATAATTCACCCATCCACTTT
CATMGYYNSPIHF
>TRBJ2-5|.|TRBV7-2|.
TGTGCCAGCAGCTTATTACAGATAGAGACCCAGTACTTC
CASSLLQIETQYF